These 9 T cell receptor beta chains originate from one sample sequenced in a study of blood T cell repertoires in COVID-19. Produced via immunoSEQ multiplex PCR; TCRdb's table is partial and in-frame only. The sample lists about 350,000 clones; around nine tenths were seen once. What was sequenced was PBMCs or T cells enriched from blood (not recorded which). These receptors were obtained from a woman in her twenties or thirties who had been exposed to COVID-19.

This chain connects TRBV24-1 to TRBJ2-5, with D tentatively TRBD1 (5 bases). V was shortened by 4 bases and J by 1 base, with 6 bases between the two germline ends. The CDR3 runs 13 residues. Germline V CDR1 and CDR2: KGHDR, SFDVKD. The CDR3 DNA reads TGTGCCACCAGTGAGGGGCTCCAAGAGACCCAGTACTTC. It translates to CATSEGLQETQYF.

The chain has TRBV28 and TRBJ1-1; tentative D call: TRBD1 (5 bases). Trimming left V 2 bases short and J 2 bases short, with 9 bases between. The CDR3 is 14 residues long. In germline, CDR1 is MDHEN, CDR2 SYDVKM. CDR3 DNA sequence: TGTGCCAGCAGTTTAGGGGGGGGAAACACTGAAGCTTTCTTT. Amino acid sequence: CASSLGGGNTEAFF.

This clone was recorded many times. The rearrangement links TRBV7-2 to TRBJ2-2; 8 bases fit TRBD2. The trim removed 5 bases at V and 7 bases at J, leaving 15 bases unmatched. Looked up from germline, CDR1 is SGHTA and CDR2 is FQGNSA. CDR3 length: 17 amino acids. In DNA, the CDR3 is TGTGCCAGCAGCCCCCACATGAGGGCTGCGGGGGGCGGGGAGCTGTTTTTT. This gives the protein CASSPHMRAAGGGELFF.

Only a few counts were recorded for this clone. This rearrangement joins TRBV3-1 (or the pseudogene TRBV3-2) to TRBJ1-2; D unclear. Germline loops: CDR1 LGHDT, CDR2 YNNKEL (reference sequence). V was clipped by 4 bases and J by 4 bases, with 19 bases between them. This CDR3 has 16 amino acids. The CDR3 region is CASSPPFEGAPYGYTF. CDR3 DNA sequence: TGTGCCAGCAGCCCACCTTTCGAGGGCGCGCCCTATGGCTACACCTTC.

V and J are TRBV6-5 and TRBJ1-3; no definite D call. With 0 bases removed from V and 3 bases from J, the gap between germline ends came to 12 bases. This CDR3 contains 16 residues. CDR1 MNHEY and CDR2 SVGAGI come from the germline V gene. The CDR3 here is CASSYSIALIGNTIYF. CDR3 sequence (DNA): TGTGCCAGCAGTTACTCGATTGCGCTTATTGGAAACACCATATATTTT.

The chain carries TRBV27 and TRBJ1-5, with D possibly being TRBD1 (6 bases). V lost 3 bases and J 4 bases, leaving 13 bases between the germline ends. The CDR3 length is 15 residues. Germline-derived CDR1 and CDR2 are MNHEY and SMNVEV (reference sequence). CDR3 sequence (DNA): TGTGCCAGCAGTTTGTACAGGGAGGGGAATCAGCCCCAGCATTTT. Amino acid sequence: CASSLYREGNQPQHF.

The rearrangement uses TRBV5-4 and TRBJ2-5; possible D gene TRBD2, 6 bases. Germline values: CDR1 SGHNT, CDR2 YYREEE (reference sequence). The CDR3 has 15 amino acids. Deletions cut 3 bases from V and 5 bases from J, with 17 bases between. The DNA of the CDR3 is TGTGCCAGCAGCTCCCCGGAGGGCCGTGGGGAGACCCAGTACTTC. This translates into CASSSPEGRGETQYF.

The CDR3 nucleotides read TGTGCCAGCAGTTCCCACAGGGAGTTGAATCAGCCCCAGCATTTT. This codes for CASSSHRELNQPQHF. The chain couples TRBV28 to TRBJ1-5; possible D gene TRBD1, 6 bases. From germline, CDR1 is MDHEN and CDR2 SYDVKM. Trimming shortened V by 4 bases and J by 4 bases, and 14 bases separated the two germline ends. This CDR3 comprises 15 residues.

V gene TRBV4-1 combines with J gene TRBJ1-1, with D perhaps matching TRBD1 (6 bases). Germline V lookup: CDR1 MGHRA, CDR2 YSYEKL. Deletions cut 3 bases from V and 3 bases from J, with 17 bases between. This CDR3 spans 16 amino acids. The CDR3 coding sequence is TGCGCCAGCAGCCACCCGACAGGCCGCGGAGACACTGAAGCTTTCTTT. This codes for CASSHPTGRGDTEAFF.